This TCR beta chain was recorded in a study of blood T cell repertoires in COVID-19. The CDR3 has 16 amino acids. Germline V gives CDR1 MDHEN, CDR2 SYDVKM. J gave up 3 bases and V 2 bases, and 7 bases lay outside the gene matches. The method was immunoSEQ multiplex PCR; TCRdb's version includes in-frame clones alone and lacks a portion of them. The data hold 250,000 to 300,000 clones, with roughly 85% observed a single time. This TCR came from a man between 50 and 59 years old with active or convalescent COVID-19. The chain uses TRBV28 and TRBJ1-5, with 7 bases fitting TRBD1. Sequencing input: peripheral blood. CDR3 amino acids: CASSLGRGSPNQPQHF. The CDR3 bases are TGTGCCAGCAGTTTAGGCAGGGGGAGCCCCAATCAGCCCCAGCATTTT.